Below are 30 T cell receptor beta chains sequenced from a single sample in a study of CD8 T cells in ankylosing spondylitis (dated by TCRdb to about 2017). The library was obtained by 5' RACE. Sequencing used an Illumina HiSeq 2500. TCRdb itself trimmed the public reads at Q25 with fastp, ran MiXCR and retained productive beta chains. Duplicate CDR3 protein sequences are folded into a single record with the most common DNA and genes. The sample yields 120,000 to 150,000 distinct CDR3 sequences; more than 7% were counted once. Roughly 7.2% of the sample goes to the ten largest clones. Sequenced material: synovial fluid, either unsorted or a sorted T cell fraction (not recorded which). Receptors were obtained from a male donor with ankylosing spondylitis.

At least ten counts were recorded for this clonotype. V usage is TRBV20-1 and J usage is TRBJ2-5; D remains unclear. V lost 3 bases and J 4 bases, leaving 9 bases between the germline ends. Germline V gene data show CDR1 as DFQATT and CDR2 as SNEGSKA (reference sequence). The CDR3 runs to 12 residues. CDR3 residues: CSASGLGETQYF. The DNA for the CDR3 is TGCAGTGCTAGCGGGTTAGGAGAGACCCAGTACTTC.

In its sample, this clonotype was seen many times. V and J are TRBV11-2 and TRBJ2-1; no definite D call. Looked up from germline, CDR1 is SGHAT and CDR2 is FQNNGV. Trimming removed 7 bases from V and 2 bases from J, with 15 bases in between. CDR3 size: 15 residues. The CDR3 is CASTLGIGTYNEQFF. The CDR3 region has the DNA TGTGCCAGCACCCTAGGTATAGGCACCTACAATGAGCAGTTCTTC.

This clonotype has a handful of counts. The V and J genes are TRBV4-3 and TRBJ2-5; 8 nucleotides agree with TRBD2. The CDR3 extends over 17 amino acids. Germline V gene data show CDR1 as LGHNA and CDR2 as YSLEER. Losses at the gene ends were 0 bases for V and 5 bases for J; bases not matched to a gene: 11. The CDR3 nucleotides read TGCGCCAGCAGCCAAGATCTCCACCGGGGGGGCCTGGAGACCCAGTACTTC. This codes for CASSQDLHRGGLETQYF.

This clonotype was observed at least ten times. The CDR3 protein is CASSLEDRGYNEQFF. In DNA, the CDR3 is TGTGCCAGCAGCTTAGAGGACAGGGGTTACAATGAGCAGTTCTTC. This rearrangement joins TRBV7-6 to TRBJ2-1; TRBD1 matches at 9 bases. CDR3 length: 15 residues. Germline trimming cut 1 base from V and 4 bases from J; bases unmatched to any gene: 2. From germline, CDR1 is SGHVS and CDR2 FNYEAQ.

The gene calls are TRBV10-3 and TRBJ1-1, with D tentatively TRBD1 (5 bases). The CDR3 spans 13 residues. With 0 bases removed from V and 8 bases from J, the gap between germline ends came to 10 bases. The V gene's germline CDR1 is ENHRY and CDR2 SYGVKD. The CDR3 DNA sequence: TGTGCCATCAGTGAGTCCGGGGACCCGGAAGCTTTCTTT. It codes for CAISESGDPEAFF.

This clonotype has at least ten counts. The chain joins TRBV7-9 to TRBJ1-2; D uncertain. The CDR3 extends over 12 amino acids. Germline lookup yields CDR1 SEHNR and CDR2 FQNEAQ (reference sequence). Deletions cut 5 bases from V and 7 bases from J, with 11 bases between. In DNA form, the CDR3 reads TGTGCCAGCAGCCGCGACTCCGGTGGCTACACCTTC. Translating gives CASSRDSGGYTF.

This clonotype was counted ten times or more. The chain joins TRBV6-6 to TRBJ1-5; 9 positions match TRBD1. J was trimmed by 7 bases and V by 4 bases; bases with no gene match: 11. Germline-derived CDR1 and CDR2 are MNHNY and SVGAGI (reference sequence). This CDR3 contains 16 residues. DNA for the CDR3: TGTGCCAGCAGTTCACATCCGGGACAGGGTGACCAGCCCCAGCATTTT. Protein sequence: CASSSHPGQGDQPQHF.

This clonotype appeared many times. The rearrangement joins TRBV28 to TRBJ1-4; 7 nucleotides align to TRBD1. The CDR3 has 17 amino acids. The V segment lost 1 base and the J segment 6 bases; nucleotides outside the gene matches: 11. Germline V gene data show CDR1 as MDHEN and CDR2 as SYDVKM. The CDR3: CASSLYRQGRAYEKLFF. For the CDR3, the DNA is TGTGCCAGCAGTTTATACCGACAGGGTCGGGCTTATGAAAAACTGTTTTTT.

This clonotype has a handful of counts. The chain carries TRBV7-6 and TRBJ2-2; TRBD1 matches 12 bases. There are 15 residues in the CDR3. The J segment lost 7 bases and the V segment lost 5 bases, leaving 5 bases of the junction unmatched. Germline CDR1 SGHVS, CDR2 FNYEAQ. The CDR3 bases are TGTGCCAGCAGCACGGGACAGGGGGCCATCGGGGAGCTGTTTTTT. Protein sequence: CASSTGQGAIGELFF.

This chain joins TRBV7-9 and TRBJ2-3; D perhaps matches TRBD2 (6 bases). Germline assignment: CDR1 SEHNR and CDR2 FQNEAQ (reference sequence). Between the trimmed V and J ends, which lost 5 bases and 3 bases, there was a span of 12 bases. The CDR3 loop spans 14 amino acids. The CDR3 DNA reads as TGTGCCAGCAGCCCCCCGACTAGTACAGATACGCAGTATTTT. Its translation: CASSPPTSTDTQYF.

This clonotype was seen ten or more times. V gene TRBV20-1 combines with J gene TRBJ2-5; possible D gene TRBD2, 6 bases. The CDR3 is 14 residues long. Germline CDR1 and CDR2: DFQATT and SNEGSKA (reference sequence). Trimming shortened V by 5 bases and J by 2 bases, and 15 bases separated the two germline ends. The CDR3 is CSAGRTPIQETQYF. Here the CDR3 DNA reads TGCAGTGCTGGGAGGACACCGATTCAAGAGACCCAGTACTTC.

This clonotype was seen many times. The chain joins TRBV5-6 to TRBJ2-3, with D hard to call. The CDR3 is made up of 15 amino acids. The V end was cut by 2 bases, the J end by 3 bases, with 13 bases between. Germline CDR1 and CDR2: SGHDT and YYEEEE. The CDR3 DNA sequence: TGTGCCAGCAGCTTTCCAGTGTATGGGACAGATACGCAGTATTTT. Protein product: CASSFPVYGTDTQYF.

The chain has TRBV5-5 and TRBJ2-1, with 7 bases identical to TRBD1. V trimming: 4 bases; J trimming: 2 bases; junction bases outside the gene matches: 9. Germline V gene lookup returns CDR1 SGHKS and CDR2 YYEKEE (reference sequence). This CDR3 is built from 16 residues. CDR3 region: CASSRQQGIAYNEQFF. DNA of the CDR3: TGTGCCAGCAGCCGTCAACAGGGGATAGCCTACAATGAGCAGTTCTTC.

The chain links TRBV15 to TRBJ2-6; no clear D. The CDR3 has 14 residues. Germline V lookup: CDR1 LNHNV, CDR2 YYDKDF (reference sequence). Trimming removed 2 bases from V and 3 bases from J, with 5 bases in between. The CDR3 sequence is CATSRRIGANVLTF. CDR3 in DNA: TGTGCCACCAGCAGAAGGATTGGGGCCAACGTCCTGACTTTC.

This clonotype occurred many times. This chain uses TRBV4-3 with TRBJ2-7; D may be TRBD1 or TRBD2 (5 bases each). The CDR3 is 16 residues long. V was cut by 0 bases and J by 4 bases, with 16 bases left in between. Germline V CDR1 and CDR2: LGHNA, YSLEER. The CDR3 here is CASSQDVTEGSYEQYF. The CDR3 DNA sequence: TGCGCCAGCAGCCAAGATGTGACCGAGGGGTCATACGAGCAGTACTTC.

This clonotype occurred many times. Compared with germline, one end of the junction differs, possibly owing to a read error. This CDR3 reads CMTPGGDEQFF. The CDR3 DNA reads TGCATGACTCCCGGGGGGGATGAGCAGTTCTTC. J is TRBJ2-1 and V is TRBV7-9; 8 bases map to TRBD2. The germline CDR1 and CDR2 sequences are SEHNR and FQNEAQ (reference sequence). The CDR3 runs to 11 residues.

The gene calls are TRBV20-1 and TRBJ1-1; D is ambiguous. The V end was cut by 4 bases, the J end by 1 base, with 10 bases between. The CDR3 is 13 residues long. Germline assignment: CDR1 DFQATT and CDR2 SNEGSKA (reference sequence). This CDR3 is CSAIGGPNTEAFF. In nucleotides, the CDR3 is TGCAGTGCTATTGGCGGGCCGAACACTGAAGCTTTCTTT.

This clonotype was counted ten times or more. The genes are TRBV6-1 and TRBJ2-3; possible D gene TRBD1, 7 bases. CDR1 and CDR2 from the germline V gene are MNHNS and SASEGT. V was pared by 6 bases and J by 0 bases, with 13 bases between. There are 15 residues in the CDR3. In nucleotides, the CDR3 is TGTGCCAGCAGAGGTCCAGGGGGGAGCACAGATACGCAGTATTTT. Translating it yields CASRGPGGSTDTQYF.

V gene TRBV27 combines with J gene TRBJ1-5; weak D call: TRBD1 (5 bases). The CDR3 contains 16 residues. The germline V gene encodes CDR1 MNHEY and CDR2 SMNVEV (reference sequence). Trimming removed 1 base at V and 2 bases at J, with 12 bases between. In nucleotides, the CDR3 is TGTGCCAGCAGTTTATGGGGGGGGGTTGGCAATCAGCCCCAGCATTTT. It yields the protein CASSLWGGVGNQPQHF.

In its sample, this clonotype was seen many times. V is TRBV3-1 and J is TRBJ2-5, with 8 bases aligning to TRBD2. J was trimmed by 6 bases and V by 4 bases; bases with no gene match: 7. The CDR3 consists of 14 residues. Germline loops: CDR1 LGHDT, CDR2 YNNKEL (reference sequence). This CDR3 reads CASSPLAGGQTQYF. In nucleotides, the CDR3 is TGTGCCAGCAGCCCACTGGCGGGAGGACAGACCCAGTACTTC.

A few counts support this clonotype. The rearrangement joins TRBV13 to TRBJ1-2; D perhaps matches TRBD1 (6 bases). The CDR3 runs to 13 residues. Per germline, CDR1 PRHDT and CDR2 FYEKMQ (reference sequence). V lost 5 bases and J lost 4, with 11 bases in between. Here the CDR3 reads CASSKDSLYGYTF. The CDR3 DNA sequence: TGTGCCAGCAGCAAGGACAGCCTCTATGGCTACACCTTC. Drawing the rest from reference TRBV13 and TRBJ1-2, the complete variable domain is AAGVIQSPRHLIKEKRETATLKCYPIPRHDTVYWYQQGPGQDPQFLISFYEKMQSDKGSIPDRFSAQQFSDYHSELNMSSLELGDSALYFCASSKDSLYGYTFGSGTRLTVV.

Ten or more counts support this clonotype. This chain joins TRBV20-1 and TRBJ2-7, with TRBD2 identical over 7 bases. The V and J ends lost 6 bases and 2 bases, in that order; junction bases with no gene match: 10. The germline CDR1 and CDR2 sequences are DFQATT and SNEGSKA (reference sequence). The CDR3 consists of 14 residues. The CDR3 protein is CSANSGLPPYEQYF. The CDR3 DNA reads as TGCAGTGCCAATAGCGGGCTCCCACCCTACGAGCAGTACTTC.

This clonotype occurred many times. This sequence joins TRBV29-1 and TRBJ2-1; 11 positions agree with TRBD2. This CDR3 spans 14 amino acids. Germline loops: CDR1 SQVTM, CDR2 ANQGSEA. J was trimmed by 9 bases and V by 4 bases; bases with no gene match: 8. Here the CDR3 reads CSVVGLAGGSEQFF. CDR3 coding DNA: TGCAGCGTTGTCGGGCTAGCGGGAGGATCTGAGCAGTTCTTC.

This clonotype has ten or more counts. This CDR3 is CASSLGVATNEKLFF. CDR3 coding DNA: TGTGCCAGCAGCTTGGGGGTTGCAACTAATGAAAAACTGTTTTTT. The chain couples TRBV7-9 to TRBJ1-4; TRBD1 is a possible D gene (5 bases). With 3 bases removed from V and 0 bases from J, the gap between germline ends came to 8 bases. This CDR3 has 15 residues. The germline gives CDR1 SEHNR, CDR2 FQNEAQ (reference sequence).

This clonotype was picked up many times. V usage is TRBV15 and J usage is TRBJ1-2; D remains unclear. Germline loops: CDR1 LNHNV, CDR2 YYDKDF (reference sequence). The CDR3 has 14 amino acids. The V and J ends lost 0 bases and 8 bases respectively, with 13 bases between them. The CDR3 DNA is TGTGCCACCAGCAGAGATGTGGCCGGGCGCGGCTACACCTTC. This sequence encodes CATSRDVAGRGYTF.

V usage is TRBV6-5 and J usage is TRBJ1-3; a possible D gene is TRBD1 (6 bases). The germline gives CDR1 MNHEY, CDR2 SVGAGI. V gave up 2 bases and J gave up 0 bases, with 14 bases separating them. The CDR3 consists of 17 residues. This CDR3 is CASSYDVDSYSGNTIYF. DNA for the CDR3: TGTGCCAGCAGTTACGACGTGGACAGCTACTCTGGAAACACCATATATTTT.

The V call is TRBV29-1, the J call TRBJ2-2; a weak D match, TRBD2 (6 bases). Looked up from germline, CDR1 is SQVTM and CDR2 is ANQGSEA. The CDR3 has 12 residues. V dropped 8 bases and J dropped 7 bases, with 14 bases sitting between them. The CDR3 spells CSTGSFGGELFF. CDR3 DNA: TGCAGCACCGGGAGTTTTGGCGGGGAGCTGTTTTTT.

The table lists this clonotype with many counts. The rearrangement links TRBV20-1 to TRBJ2-1; D gene ambiguous. Germline CDR1 and CDR2: DFQATT and SNEGSKA (reference sequence). The CDR3 contains 13 residues. The V end lost 1 base, the J end lost 0 bases, and 4 bases lay between the germline ends. As DNA, the CDR3 is TGCAGTGCTAGAGCTGACTCCTACAATGAGCAGTTCTTC. It yields the protein CSARADSYNEQFF.

The genes are TRBV27 and TRBJ2-5; 9 positions agree with TRBD2. Looked up from germline, CDR1 is MNHEY and CDR2 is SMNVEV (reference sequence). CDR3 length: 19 amino acids. J gave up 1 base and V 4 bases, and 16 bases lay outside the gene matches. The CDR3 DNA is TGTGCCAGCAGTTCCCCGGCGGGCGGGAGGGCAAACACCCAAGAGACCCAGTACTTC. Protein sequence: CASSSPAGGRANTQETQYF.

This clonotype was seen more than once but under ten times. The chain combines TRBV20-1 with TRBJ2-2, with TRBD2 matching 8 bases. V lost 4 bases to trimming and J lost 6 bases; unmatched junction nucleotides: 7. Germline-derived CDR1 and CDR2 are DFQATT and SNEGSKA (reference sequence). The CDR3 has 14 residues. The CDR3 is CSAKAGVRAGELFF. CDR3 DNA sequence: TGCAGTGCTAAAGCGGGAGTACGGGCCGGGGAGCTGTTTTTT.